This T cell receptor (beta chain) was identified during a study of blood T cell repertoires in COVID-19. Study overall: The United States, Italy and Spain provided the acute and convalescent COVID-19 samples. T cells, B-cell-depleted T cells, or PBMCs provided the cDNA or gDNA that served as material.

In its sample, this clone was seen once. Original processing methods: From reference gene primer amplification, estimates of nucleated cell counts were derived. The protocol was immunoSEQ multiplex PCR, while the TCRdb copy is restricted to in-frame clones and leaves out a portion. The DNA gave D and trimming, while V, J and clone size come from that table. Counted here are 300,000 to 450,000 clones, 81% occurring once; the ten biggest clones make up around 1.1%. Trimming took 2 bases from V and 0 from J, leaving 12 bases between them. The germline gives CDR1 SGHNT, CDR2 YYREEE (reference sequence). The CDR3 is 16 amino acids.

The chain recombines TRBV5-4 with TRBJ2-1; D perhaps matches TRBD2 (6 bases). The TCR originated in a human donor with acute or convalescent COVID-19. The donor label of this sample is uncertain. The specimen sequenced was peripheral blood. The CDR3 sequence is CASSFHSGNSYNEQFF. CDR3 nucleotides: TGTGCCAGCAGCTTTCATAGCGGAAACTCCTACAATGAGCAGTTCTTC.